The 29 T cell receptor beta chains below come from one sample, sequenced in a study of neoadjuvant nivolumab and ipilimumab in lung cancer. Assay used: immunoSEQ multiplex PCR; TCRdb lists only in-frame clones, some missing. Here the sample spans 8,500 to 10,000 clones, approximately 84% being singletons. The sample consisted of tumor tissue, taken after neoadjuvant nivolumab, alone or with ipilimumab, at or shortly before surgery. All receptors come from an adult with non-small cell lung cancer.

The rearrangement uses TRBV20-1 and TRBJ2-3; D not resolved. The V gene's germline CDR1 is DFQATT and CDR2 SNEGSKA (reference sequence). Trimming stripped 3 bases from V and 3 bases from J, with 4 bases between. CDR3 length: 11 residues. The CDR3 here is CSARPTDTQYF. The CDR3 nucleotides read TGCAGTGCTAGGCCGACAGATACGCAGTATTTT.

The V gene is TRBV5-4, the J gene TRBJ2-3; the match to TRBD2 covers 14 bases. V gave up 4 bases and J gave up 4 bases; unmatched junction bases: 11. The CDR3 consists of 18 residues. Germline V gene sequence: CDR1 SGHNT, CDR2 YYREEE (reference sequence). The CDR3 is CASSPGTSGGGNSDTQYF. The DNA for the CDR3 is TGTGCCAGCAGCCCCGGGACTAGCGGGGGAGGTAACTCAGATACGCAGTATTTT. Filled out from reference TRBV5-4 and TRBJ2-3, the complete variable domain reads ETGVTQSPTHLIKTRGQQVTLRCSSQSGHNTVSWYQQALGQGPQFIFQYYREEENGRGNFPPRFSGLQFPNYSSELNVNALELDDSALYLCASSPGTSGGGNSDTQYFGPGTRLTVL.

This CDR3 is CASSIQTGGYTEAFF. CDR3 coding DNA: TGTGCCAGTAGTATCCAAACAGGGGGGTACACTGAAGCTTTCTTT. V and J are TRBV19 and TRBJ1-1; 8 nucleotides agree with TRBD1. The V gene end was trimmed by 3 bases and the J gene end by 3 bases; junction bases not matched to a gene: 6. This CDR3 spans 15 amino acids. Germline assignment: CDR1 LNHDA and CDR2 SQIVND (reference sequence).

The J gene is TRBJ2-1, the V gene TRBV19; weak D call: TRBD1 (6 bases). Germline V CDR1 and CDR2: LNHDA, SQIVND (reference sequence). CDR3 length: 14 residues. Trimming removed 7 bases at V and 9 bases at J, with 19 bases between. CDR3 in DNA: TGTGCCAGTACAGATAGAGCAGGGGTGGTTGAGCAGTTCTTC. It codes for CASTDRAGVVEQFF. The variable domain in full, with the rest retrieved from reference TRBV19 and TRBJ2-1, is DGGITQSPKYLFRKEGQNVTLSCEQNLNHDAMYWYRQDPGQGLRLIYYSQIVNDFQKGDIAEGYSVSREKKESFPLTVTSAQKNPTAFYLCASTDRAGVVEQFFGPGTRLTVL.

This sequence joins TRBV6-5 and TRBJ1-1; 9 nucleotides agree with TRBD1. The germline gives CDR1 MNHEY, CDR2 SVGAGI. This CDR3 has 15 amino acids. J gave up 0 bases and V 6 bases, and 5 bases lay outside the gene matches. Here the CDR3 reads CASRRYRGLNTEAFF. The DNA of the CDR3 is TGTGCCAGCAGGCGTTACAGGGGGCTGAACACTGAAGCTTTCTTT.

This clone occurred once. This chain links TRBV30 with TRBJ1-1; D unclear. From germline, CDR1 is GTSNPN and CDR2 SVGIG (reference sequence). The CDR3 length is 11 residues. The V end lost 8 bases, the J end lost 3 bases, and 10 bases lay between the germline ends. CDR3 sequence reads: CAGGRDTEAFF. The CDR3 DNA reads TGTGCCGGCGGGCGGGACACTGAAGCTTTCTTT.

V is TRBV6-1 and J is TRBJ1-1; 8 nucleotides match TRBD1. The germline V gene has CDR1 MNHNS and CDR2 SASEGT. V trimming: 7 bases; J trimming: 4 bases; junction bases outside the gene matches: 8. The length of the CDR3 is 14 residues. The CDR3 reads CASTGQGGSTEAFF. As DNA, the CDR3 is TGTGCCAGCACCGGACAGGGAGGGAGCACTGAAGCTTTCTTT.

CDR3 sequence: CASSLEAWVLGNTIYF. The CDR3 DNA sequence: TGCGCCAGCAGCTTGGAGGCCTGGGTCCTTGGAAACACCATATATTTT. This rearrangement joins TRBV5-1 to TRBJ1-3; D is ambiguous. V lost 0 bases, J lost 3 bases, and 13 bases lay in between. CDR3 length: 16 amino acids. Germline CDR1 is SGHRS and CDR2 is YFSETQ.

The chain couples TRBV18 to TRBJ1-6; D call uncertain. This CDR3 spans 16 amino acids. V gave up 3 bases and J gave up 7 bases, with 16 bases separating them. Per the germline V gene, CDR1 is KGHSH and CDR2 is LQKENI. The chain's CDR3 is CASSPSGDIRNSPLHF. In DNA, the CDR3 is TGTGCCAGCTCACCGAGTGGAGACATTAGGAATTCACCCCTCCACTTT. Drawing the rest from reference TRBV18 and TRBJ1-6, the complete variable domain is NAGVMQNPRHLVRRRGQEARLRCSPMKGHSHVYWYRQLPEEGLKFMVYLQKENIIDESGMPKERFSAEFPKEGPSILRIQQVVRGDSAAYFCASSPSGDIRNSPLHFGNGTRLTVT.

V gene TRBV11-2 combines with J gene TRBJ2-5, with TRBD2 matching 9 bases. Germline V gene lookup returns CDR1 SGHAT and CDR2 FQNNGV. J lost 5 bases, V lost 3 bases, and 4 bases had no gene match. This CDR3 spans 14 amino acids. The CDR3 coding sequence is TGTGCCAGCAGCTTTGGGACTAGCCTGGAGACCCAGTACTTC. It encodes CASSFGTSLETQYF.

The CDR3 DNA sequence: TGCGCCAGCAATCGGGGCCAAAGCTCCTACAATGAGCAGTTCTTC. It encodes CASNRGQSSYNEQFF. This chain uses TRBV5-1 with TRBJ2-1; TRBD1 or TRBD2 may be the D gene (5 bases each). Per the germline V gene, CDR1 is SGHRS and CDR2 is YFSETQ. This CDR3 has 15 amino acids. Between the trimmed V and J ends, which lost 6 bases and 0 bases, there was a span of 13 bases.

V is TRBV6-5 and J is TRBJ2-1; D remains ambiguous. Germline values: CDR1 MNHEY, CDR2 SVGAGI. The CDR3 runs to 13 residues. Trimming stripped 6 bases from V and 9 bases from J, with 15 bases between. Here the CDR3 DNA reads TGTGCCAGCAGCTCTGGGCTTCTAGGTGAGCAGTTCTTC. Its protein product is CASSSGLLGEQFF.

The V and J genes are TRBV6-6 and TRBJ1-2; 9 nucleotides line up with TRBD1. Germline values: CDR1 MNHNY, CDR2 SVGAGI (reference sequence). J lost 7 bases, V lost 5 bases, and 11 bases had no gene match. CDR3 length: 15 residues. The CDR3 DNA reads TGTGCCAGCAGTCGATCCGGGACAGGGTCTGCTGGCTACACCTTC. This sequence encodes CASSRSGTGSAGYTF.

The CDR3 loop reads CASSLYFGTGVDNEQFF. CDR3 DNA: TGCGCCAGCAGCCTTTACTTCGGGACAGGGGTAGACAATGAGCAGTTCTTC. This rearrangement joins TRBV5-1 to TRBJ2-1; 10 bases agree with TRBD1. Trimming cost V 4 bases and J 5 bases; bases outside gene matches: 12. The CDR3 covers 17 residues. Germline CDR1 reads SGHRS; CDR2 reads YFSETQ. The full variable domain, with the rest looked up from reference TRBV5-1 and TRBJ2-1, is KAGVTQTPRYLIKTRGQQVTLSCSPISGHRSVSWYQQTPGQGLQFLFEYFSETQRNKGNFPGRFSGRQFSNSRSEMNVSTLELGDSALYLCASSLYFGTGVDNEQFFGPGTRLTVL.

The rearrangement links TRBV6-5 to TRBJ2-2; a possible D gene is TRBD1 (6 bases). The ends were cut back, 4 bases at V and 4 bases at J, with 13 bases in the middle. CDR3 length: 15 amino acids. Germline V gene lookup returns CDR1 MNHEY and CDR2 SVGAGI. The DNA of the CDR3 is TGTGCCAGCAGTTCCAAACAGGGAACCACCGGGGAGCTGTTTTTT. It yields the protein CASSSKQGTTGELFF.

J is TRBJ1-2 and V is TRBV6-5, with 7 bases that match TRBD1. CDR1 is MNHEY, CDR2 SVGAGI, per germline. With 6 bases clipped from V and 7 bases from J, the junction kept 2 bases outside the gene matches. The CDR3 is made up of 11 amino acids. The CDR3 loop is CASRRQGGYTF. CDR3 nucleotides: TGTGCCAGCAGACGACAGGGTGGCTACACCTTC.

V is TRBV2 and J is TRBJ1-2; D is uncertain. The germline CDR1 and CDR2 sequences are SNHLY and FYNNEI. The length of the CDR3 is 11 residues. V dropped 7 bases and J dropped 8 bases, with 11 bases sitting between them. The CDR3 DNA sequence: TGTGCCAGCACGGGAGTGAGGGGCTACACCTTC. This codes for CASTGVRGYTF.

The table lists this clone with a count of one. This chain connects TRBV5-6 to TRBJ1-2, with D tentatively TRBD1 (5 bases). This CDR3 is 14 amino acids long. The ends were cut back, 2 bases at V and 3 bases at J, with 11 bases in the middle. Per germline, CDR1 SGHDT and CDR2 YYEEEE. CDR3 bases: TGTGCCAGCAGCTTTATAGAGGGACACTATGGCTACACCTTC. This sequence encodes CASSFIEGHYGYTF.

The rearrangement uses TRBV5-4 and TRBJ2-7; the match to TRBD1 covers 11 bases. Germline-derived CDR1 and CDR2 are SGHNT and YYREEE (reference sequence). Trimming at V came to 3 bases and at J to 0 bases, leaving 2 bases not matched to a gene. The CDR3 consists of 15 residues. CDR3 in DNA: TGTGCCAGCAGCTCGGGACAGGGGGTCTCCTACGAGCAGTACTTC. This sequence encodes CASSSGQGVSYEQYF.

This clone was observed a handful of times. This chain connects TRBV6-6 to TRBJ2-3, with TRBD1 matching over 7 bases. V was pared by 5 bases and J by 4 bases, with 6 bases of the junction left unmatched. Germline V lookup: CDR1 MNHNY, CDR2 SVGAGI (reference sequence). This CDR3 region has 14 residues. Here the CDR3 reads CASSQTQGADTQYF. The CDR3 nucleotides are TGTGCCAGCAGTCAGACCCAGGGGGCAGATACGCAGTATTTT.

The chain combines TRBV18 with TRBJ1-2; 9 positions match TRBD1. The CDR3 sequence is 14 residues long. The V segment lost 3 bases and the J segment 7 bases; nucleotides outside the gene matches: 6. Germline-derived CDR1 and CDR2 are KGHSH and LQKENI. In nucleotides, the CDR3 is TGTGCCAGCTCACCGGGACAGGGTTCGTTTGGCTACACCTTC. Protein product: CASSPGQGSFGYTF. The variable domain in full, with the rest retrieved from reference TRBV18 and TRBJ1-2, is NAGVMQNPRHLVRRRGQEARLRCSPMKGHSHVYWYRQLPEEGLKFMVYLQKENIIDESGMPKERFSAEFPKEGPSILRIQQVVRGDSAAYFCASSPGQGSFGYTFGSGTRLTVV.

This clone was observed a single time. The CDR3 loop is CSVEVGNYGYTF. DNA of the CDR3: TGCAGCGTTGAAGTCGGGAACTATGGCTACACCTTC. The rearrangement links TRBV29-1 to TRBJ1-2; D gene unclear. Germline V gene data show CDR1 as SQVTM and CDR2 as ANQGSEA. Deletions cut 1 base from V and 2 bases from J, with 5 bases between. The CDR3 sequence is 12 residues long.

V gene TRBV30 combines with J gene TRBJ2-1; TRBD1 matches 7 bases. CDR3 length: 21 amino acids. V lost 4 bases to trimming and J lost 1 base; unmatched junction nucleotides: 25. Germline V lookup: CDR1 GTSNPN, CDR2 SVGIG (reference sequence). The DNA for the CDR3 is TGTGCCTGGAAGGGGTCCAAAGGACTTGACAGGGAATTAGTTTCCTACAATGAGCAGTTCTTC. It translates to CAWKGSKGLDRELVSYNEQFF.

This clone was recorded only once. The chain uses TRBV9 and TRBJ2-3; the D is unclear. Trimming shortened V by 0 bases and J by 7 bases, and 3 bases separated the two germline ends. Germline CDR1 SGDLS, CDR2 YYNGEE. This CDR3 spans 11 amino acids. CDR3 DNA sequence: TGTGCCAGCAGCGTAGAGAATACGCAGTATTTT. This translates into CASSVENTQYF.

The table lists this clone with a count of one. This chain uses TRBV10-3 with TRBJ1-1, with TRBD1 matching over 8 bases. Germline loops: CDR1 ENHRY, CDR2 SYGVKD. V lost 3 bases and J lost 7; bases outside the gene matches: 10. The length of the CDR3 is 15 residues. CDR3 in amino acids: CAISDRTGFSIEAFF. The CDR3 DNA is TGTGCCATCAGTGACCGGACAGGGTTCTCCATTGAAGCTTTCTTT.

The chain is built from TRBV5-1 and TRBJ2-7; a possible D gene is TRBD1 (6 bases). Between the trimmed V and J ends, which lost 0 bases and 8 bases, there was a span of 15 bases. Germline lookup yields CDR1 SGHRS and CDR2 YFSETQ. The CDR3 has 14 residues. As DNA, the CDR3 is TGCGCCAGCAGCTTGGGACAGGACCTCTCCCAGCAGTACTTC. Amino acid sequence: CASSLGQDLSQQYF.

V usage is TRBV12-5 and J usage is TRBJ1-5; 8 nucleotides match TRBD1. Trimming at V came to 6 bases and at J to 5 bases, leaving 6 bases not matched to a gene. CDR3 length: 14 residues. Germline V lookup: CDR1 LGHNT, CDR2 FRNRAP. The chain's CDR3 is CASGGQGVDQPQHF. In DNA form, the CDR3 reads TGTGCTAGTGGAGGACAGGGTGTTGATCAGCCCCAGCATTTT. The entire variable domain, with the rest obtained from reference TRBV12-5 and TRBJ1-5, is as follows: DARVTQTPRHKVTEMGQEVTMRCQPILGHNTVFWYRQTMMQGLELLAYFRNRAPLDDSGMPKDRFSAEMPDATLATLKIQPSEPRDSAVYFCASGGQGVDQPQHFGDGTRLSIL.

This clone turned up a few times. This chain links TRBV7-6 with TRBJ2-1; D possibly uses TRBD1 or TRBD2 (7 bases each). CDR3 length: 14 amino acids. The ends were cut back, 5 bases at V and 5 bases at J, with 13 bases in the middle. The germline V gene encodes CDR1 SGHVS and CDR2 FNYEAQ. DNA for the CDR3: TGTGCCAGCAGCCCAGGGGGGGAAAACAATGAGCAGTTCTTC. Protein sequence: CASSPGGENNEQFF.

This clone was seen a single time. This rearrangement joins TRBV4-1 to TRBJ2-1, with 10 bases aligning to TRBD2. The CDR3 is made up of 15 amino acids. Germline CDR1 is MGHRA and CDR2 is YSYEKL. V trimming: 4 bases; J trimming: 3 bases; junction bases outside the gene matches: 3. Here the CDR3 reads CASSLGLAVYNEQFF. CDR3 nucleotides: TGCGCCAGCAGCCTTGGACTAGCGGTCTACAATGAGCAGTTCTTC.